This TCR beta chain originates from a study of shared clonotypes between healthy human individuals. Per germline, CDR1 MDHEN and CDR2 SYDVKM. This CDR3 has 15 amino acids. V was clipped by 2 bases and J by 2 bases, with 13 bases between them. The study drew all its donors from Caucasian adults living in Nashville, Tennessee. This table comes from immunoSEQ multiplex PCR, and its TCRdb copy is limited to in-frame clones, with some not included. Of a few million clones listed, approximately 93% are singletons. The sequencing input was naive CD4+ T cells from PBMCs. The subset was: CD45RA+ positively selected. The sequence was obtained from a man aged 18 to 29 in good health. Some clones in this sample may be carry-over from other donors' samples. The chain is built from TRBV28 and TRBJ2-7, with a weak D call TRBD2 (6 bases). CDR3 sequence reads: CASSLGTGLTYEQYF. The CDR3 nucleotides read TGTGCCAGCAGTTTAGGAACGGGACTCACCTACGAGCAGTACTTC. The variable domain in full, with the rest retrieved from reference TRBV28 and TRBJ2-7, is DVKVTQSSRYLVKRTGEKVFLECVQDMDHENMFWYRQDPGLGLRLIYFSYDVKMKEKGDIPEGYSVSREKKERFSLILESASTNQTSMYLCASSLGTGLTYEQYFGPGTRLTVT.